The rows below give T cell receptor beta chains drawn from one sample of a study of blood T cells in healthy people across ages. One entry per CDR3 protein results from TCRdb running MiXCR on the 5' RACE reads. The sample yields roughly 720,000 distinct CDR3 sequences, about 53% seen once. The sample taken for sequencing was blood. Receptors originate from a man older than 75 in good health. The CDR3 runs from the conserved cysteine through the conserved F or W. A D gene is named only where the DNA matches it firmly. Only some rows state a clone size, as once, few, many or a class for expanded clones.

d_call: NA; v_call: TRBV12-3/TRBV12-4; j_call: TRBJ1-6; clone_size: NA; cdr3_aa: CASSSTRDRDYSPLHF; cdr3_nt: TGTGCCAGCAGTTCAACGAGGGACCGAGACTATTCACCCCTCCACTTT
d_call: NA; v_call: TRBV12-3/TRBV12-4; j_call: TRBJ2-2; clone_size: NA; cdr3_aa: CASSLARPGWTGELFF; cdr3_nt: TGTGCCAGCAGTTTAGCCCGGCCAGGGTGGACCGGGGAGCTGTTTTTT
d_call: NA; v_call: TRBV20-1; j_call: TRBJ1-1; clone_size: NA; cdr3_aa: CSARAAGTMNTEAFF; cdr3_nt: TGCAGTGCTAGAGCAGCCGGGACAATGAACACTGAAGCTTTCTTT
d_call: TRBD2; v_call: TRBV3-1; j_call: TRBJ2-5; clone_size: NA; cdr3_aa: CASAASGLEREQYF; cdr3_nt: TGTGCCAGCGCGGCTAGCGGGTTGGAAAGGGAGCAGTACTTC
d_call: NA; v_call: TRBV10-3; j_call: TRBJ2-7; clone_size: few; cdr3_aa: CAISELRYEQYF; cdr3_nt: TGTGCCATCAGTGAGTTGCGCTACGAGCAGTACTTC
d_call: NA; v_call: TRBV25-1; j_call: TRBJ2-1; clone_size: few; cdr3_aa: CASSFSGPNNEQFF; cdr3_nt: TGTGCCAGCAGTTTCTCCGGACCCAACAATGAGCAGTTCTTC
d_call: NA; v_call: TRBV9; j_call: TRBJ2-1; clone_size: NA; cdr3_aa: CASSAPARDGRNEQFF; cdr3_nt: TGTGCCAGCAGCGCCCCGGCCCGGGACGGCAGGAATGAGCAGTTCTTC
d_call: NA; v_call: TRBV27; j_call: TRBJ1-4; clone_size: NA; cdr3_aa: CASRYIATNEKLFF; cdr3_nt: TGTGCCAGCAGATATATTGCAACTAATGAAAAACTGTTTTTT
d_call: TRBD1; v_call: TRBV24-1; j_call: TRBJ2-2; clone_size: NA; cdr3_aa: CATSDFSGQGSGELFF; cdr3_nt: TGTGCCACCAGTGATTTTTCAGGACAGGGGTCCGGGGAGCTGTTTTTT
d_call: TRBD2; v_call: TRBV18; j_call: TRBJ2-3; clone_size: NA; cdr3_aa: CASSPPSGGLTDTQYF; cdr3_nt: TGTGCCAGCTCACCTCCTAGCGGGGGACTCACAGATACGCAGTATTTT
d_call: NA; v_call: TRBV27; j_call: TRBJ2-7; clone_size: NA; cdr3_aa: CASSTIKSSYEQYF; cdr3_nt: TGTGCCAGCAGTACTATAAAGAGCTCCTACGAGCAGTACTTC
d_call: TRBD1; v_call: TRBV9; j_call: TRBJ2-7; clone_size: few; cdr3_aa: CASSASGQVVEQYF; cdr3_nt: TGTGCCAGCAGCGCGTCGGGACAGGTCGTCGAGCAGTACTTC
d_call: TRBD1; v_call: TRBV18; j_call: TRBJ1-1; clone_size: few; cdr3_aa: CASSPRTGPNTEAFF; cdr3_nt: TGTGCCAGCTCACCGAGGACAGGTCCGAACACTGAAGCTTTCTTT
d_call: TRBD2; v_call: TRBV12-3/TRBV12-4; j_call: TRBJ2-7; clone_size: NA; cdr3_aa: CASSFAVAGGAYEQYF; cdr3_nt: TGTGCCAGCAGTTTCGCGGTAGCGGGAGGAGCCTACGAGCAGTACTTC
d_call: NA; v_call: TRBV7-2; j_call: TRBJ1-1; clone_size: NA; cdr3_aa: CASRTGANTEAFF; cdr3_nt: TGTGCCAGCAGAACCGGGGCGAACACTGAAGCTTTCTTT
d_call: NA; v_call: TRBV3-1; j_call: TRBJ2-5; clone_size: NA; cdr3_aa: CASRVHMALGQETQYF; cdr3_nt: TGTGCCAGCAGGGTCCACATGGCCCTAGGCCAAGAGACCCAGTACTTC
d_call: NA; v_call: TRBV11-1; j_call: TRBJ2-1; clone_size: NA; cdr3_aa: CASSYFSGTGNEQFF; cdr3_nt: TGTGCCAGCAGCTACTTTAGCGGGACAGGTAATGAGCAGTTCTTC
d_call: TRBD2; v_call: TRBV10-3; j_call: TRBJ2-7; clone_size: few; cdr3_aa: CAISKGLAGAPLSYEQYF; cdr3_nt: TGTGCCATCAGTAAGGGACTAGCGGGAGCTCCATTGTCATACGAGCAGTACTTC
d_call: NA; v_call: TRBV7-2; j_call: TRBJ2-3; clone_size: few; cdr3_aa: CASSLSRELHRYAYF; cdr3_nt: TGTGCCAGCAGCTTAAGTCGGGAGTTACATAGATACGCGTATTTT
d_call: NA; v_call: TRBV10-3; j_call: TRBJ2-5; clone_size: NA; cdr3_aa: CAISDWSQETQYF; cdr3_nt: TGTGCCATCAGTGATTGGAGCCAAGAGACCCAGTACTTC
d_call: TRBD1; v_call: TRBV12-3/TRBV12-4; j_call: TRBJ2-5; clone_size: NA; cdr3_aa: CASRQTGAETQYF; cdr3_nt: TGTGCCAGCAGACAGACAGGGGCAGAGACCCAGTACTTC
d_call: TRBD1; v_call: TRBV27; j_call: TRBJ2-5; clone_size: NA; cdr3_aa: CASSTGVRETQYF; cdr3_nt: TGTGCCAGCAGCACAGGGGTTCGGGAGACCCAGTACTTC
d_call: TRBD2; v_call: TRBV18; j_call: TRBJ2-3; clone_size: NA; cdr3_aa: CASSNLAGGFADTQYF; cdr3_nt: TGTGCCAGCTCGAATCTAGCGGGAGGCTTCGCAGATACGCAGTATTTT
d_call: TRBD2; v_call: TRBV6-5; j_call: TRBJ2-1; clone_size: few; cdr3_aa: CASSSSGGPIDEQFF; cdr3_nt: TGTGCCAGCAGCTCCTCGGGAGGGCCGATAGATGAGCAGTTCTTC
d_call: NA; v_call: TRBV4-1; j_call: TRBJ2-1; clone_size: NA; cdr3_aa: CASSRSGQRNEQFF; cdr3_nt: TGCGCCAGCAGCCGTTCGGGACAAAGGAATGAGCAGTTCTTC
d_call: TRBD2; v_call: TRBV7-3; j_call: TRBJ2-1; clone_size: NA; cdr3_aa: CASSSLGLAGGQGEQFF; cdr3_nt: TGTGCCAGCAGCTCACTGGGACTAGCGGGAGGGCAGGGTGAGCAGTTCTTC
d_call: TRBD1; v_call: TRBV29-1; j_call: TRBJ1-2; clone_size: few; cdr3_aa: CSVDRGGYTF; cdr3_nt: TGCAGCGTGGACAGGGGGGGCTACACCTTC
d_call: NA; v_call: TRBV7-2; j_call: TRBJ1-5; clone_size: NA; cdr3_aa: CASSTWKGTAKSDQPQHF; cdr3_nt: TGTGCCAGCAGCACATGGAAAGGGACCGCGAAAAGTGATCAGCCCCAGCATTTT
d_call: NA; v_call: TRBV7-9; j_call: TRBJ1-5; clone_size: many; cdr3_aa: CASSLGSQPQHF; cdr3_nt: TGTGCCAGCAGCTTAGGATCGCAGCCCCAGCATTTT
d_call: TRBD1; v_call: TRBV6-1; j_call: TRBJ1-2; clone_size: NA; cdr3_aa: CASSRGTGSTPGYGYTF; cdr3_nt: TGTGCCAGCAGTCGCGGGACAGGGTCAACCCCGGGTTATGGCTACACCTTC
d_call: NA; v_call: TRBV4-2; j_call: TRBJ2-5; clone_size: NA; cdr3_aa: CASSTRGLETQYF; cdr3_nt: TGTGCCAGCAGCACCCGGGGGCTAGAGACCCAGTACTTC
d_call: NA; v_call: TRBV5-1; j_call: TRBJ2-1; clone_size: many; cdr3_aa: CASSLSSTYNEQFF; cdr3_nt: TGCGCCAGCAGCTTGTCTTCCACTTACAATGAGCAGTTCTTC
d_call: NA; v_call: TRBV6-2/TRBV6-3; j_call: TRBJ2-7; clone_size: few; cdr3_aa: CASTNQGFSYEQYF; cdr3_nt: TGTGCCAGCACTAACCAGGGATTCTCCTACGAGCAGTACTTC
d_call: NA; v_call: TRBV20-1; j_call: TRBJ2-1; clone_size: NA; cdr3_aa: CSARDFGRRANEQFF; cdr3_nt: TGCAGTGCTAGAGATTTCGGCAGGAGAGCCAATGAGCAGTTCTTC
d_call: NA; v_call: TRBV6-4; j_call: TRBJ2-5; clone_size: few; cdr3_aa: CASSWETLVGLKTQYF; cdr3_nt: TGTGCCAGCAGCTGGGAGACCCTGGTGGGCCTGAAGACCCAGTACTTC
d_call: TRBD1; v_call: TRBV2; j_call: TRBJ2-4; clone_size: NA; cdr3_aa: CASRFRGSGTGEQYF; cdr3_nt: TGTGCCAGCCGCTTCAGGGGGAGCGGGACAGGGGAGCAGTACTTC
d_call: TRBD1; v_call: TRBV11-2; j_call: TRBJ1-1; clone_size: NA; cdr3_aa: CASSLVLRGRKEAFF; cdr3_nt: TGTGCCAGCAGCTTAGTACTAAGGGGGCGGAAGGAAGCTTTCTTT
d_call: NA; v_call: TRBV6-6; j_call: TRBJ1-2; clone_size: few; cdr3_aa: CASSYGGSYGYTF; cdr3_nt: TGTGCCAGCAGTTACGGGGGAAGCTATGGCTACACCTTC
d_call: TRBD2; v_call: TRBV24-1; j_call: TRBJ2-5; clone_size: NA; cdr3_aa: CATSVAGRTAGETQYF; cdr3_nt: TGTGCCACCAGTGTGGCCGGGAGGACGGCCGGGGAGACCCAGTACTTC
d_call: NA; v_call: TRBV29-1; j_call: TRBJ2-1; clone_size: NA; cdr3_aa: CSAVLLAFGNEQFF; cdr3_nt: TGCAGCGCGGTCCTCCTAGCGTTTGGCAATGAGCAGTTCTTC
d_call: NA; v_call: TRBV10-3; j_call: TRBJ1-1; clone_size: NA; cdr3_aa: CAIYPSGGTEAFF; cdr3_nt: TGTGCCATCTACCCCTCGGGGGGGACTGAAGCTTTCTTT
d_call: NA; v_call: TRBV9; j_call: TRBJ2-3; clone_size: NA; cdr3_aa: CASSPGDRGGDTQYF; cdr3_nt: TGTGCCAGCAGCCCGGGTGACAGGGGAGGGGATACGCAGTATTTT
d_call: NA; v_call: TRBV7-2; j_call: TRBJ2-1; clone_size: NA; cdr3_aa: CASSLFAAVQSSYNEQFF; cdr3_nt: TGTGCCAGCAGCCTCTTCGCCGCGGTGCAGAGCTCCTACAATGAGCAGTTCTTC
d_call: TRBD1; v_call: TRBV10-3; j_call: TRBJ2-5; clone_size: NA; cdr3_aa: CAISDGQGDETQYF; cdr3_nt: TGTGCCATCAGTGACGGACAGGGAGACGAGACCCAGTACTTC
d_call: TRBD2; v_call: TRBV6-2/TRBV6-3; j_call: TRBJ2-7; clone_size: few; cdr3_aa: CASSYNVAGPSNYEQYF; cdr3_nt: TGTGCCAGCAGTTACAACGTAGCGGGCCCGTCAAACTACGAGCAGTACTTC
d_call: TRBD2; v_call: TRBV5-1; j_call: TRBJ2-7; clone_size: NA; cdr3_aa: CASSLVLAGSNEQYF; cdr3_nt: TGCGCCAGCAGCTTGGTTCTAGCGGGAAGCAACGAGCAGTACTTC
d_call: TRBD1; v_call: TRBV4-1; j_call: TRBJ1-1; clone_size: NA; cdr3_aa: CASSQGGQERVNTEAFF; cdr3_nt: TGCGCCAGCAGCCAGGGGGGACAGGAGAGGGTGAACACTGAAGCTTTCTTT
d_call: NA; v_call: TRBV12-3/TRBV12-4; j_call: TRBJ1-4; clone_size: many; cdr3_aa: CASSLSVEKLFF; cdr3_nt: TGTGCCAGCAGTTTATCGGTTGAAAAACTGTTTTTT
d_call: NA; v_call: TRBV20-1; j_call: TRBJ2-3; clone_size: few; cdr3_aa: CSARSGASGTDTQYF; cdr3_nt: TGCAGTGCTAGATCCGGGGCTAGCGGCACAGATACGCAGTATTTT
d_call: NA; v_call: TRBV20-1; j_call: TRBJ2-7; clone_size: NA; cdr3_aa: CSAGVGPYEQYF; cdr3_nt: TGCAGTGCTGGGGTGGGACCCTACGAGCAGTACTTC
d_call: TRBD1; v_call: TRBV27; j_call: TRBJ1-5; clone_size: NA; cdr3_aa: CASSTTGDGQPQHF; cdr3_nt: TGTGCCAGCAGTACCACAGGGGATGGACAGCCCCAGCATTTT